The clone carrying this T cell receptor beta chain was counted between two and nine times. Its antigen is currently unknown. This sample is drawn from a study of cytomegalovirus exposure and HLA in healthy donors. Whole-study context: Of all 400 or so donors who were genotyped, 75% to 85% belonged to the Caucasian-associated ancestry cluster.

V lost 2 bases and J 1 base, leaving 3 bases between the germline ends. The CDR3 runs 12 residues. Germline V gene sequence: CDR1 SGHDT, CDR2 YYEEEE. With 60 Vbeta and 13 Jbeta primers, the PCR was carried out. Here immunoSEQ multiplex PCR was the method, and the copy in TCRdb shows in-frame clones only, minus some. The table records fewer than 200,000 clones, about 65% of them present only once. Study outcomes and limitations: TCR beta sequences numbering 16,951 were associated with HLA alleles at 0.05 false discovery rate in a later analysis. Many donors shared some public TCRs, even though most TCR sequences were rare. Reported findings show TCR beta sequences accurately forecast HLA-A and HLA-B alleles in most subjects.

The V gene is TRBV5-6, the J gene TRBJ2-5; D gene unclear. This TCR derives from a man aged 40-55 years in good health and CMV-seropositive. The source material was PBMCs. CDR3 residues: CASSLLQETQYF. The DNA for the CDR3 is TGTGCCAGCAGCTTACTCCAAGAGACCCAGTACTTC.